These T cell receptor beta chains were read from a single sample in a study of T cell responses to AZD1222 COVID-19 vaccine. Using immunoSEQ multiplex PCR, the repertoire was profiled, and TCRdb retains in-frame clones only, with some absent. The sample consists of 75,000 to 100,000 clones, about 90% of them appearing once. Source: peripheral blood, taken on day 0 of AZD1222 vaccination. Source of these receptors: an adult in good health. CDR3s include the opening cysteine and the closing phenylalanine or tryptophan. A D gene is named only where the DNA matches it firmly. Not all rows give a size; the values are once, few, many and, for expanded clones, a class.

>TRBJ2-2|TRBV7-9|.|.
TGTGCCCCCGGGGCCCCGGCAACGAACACCGGGGAGCTGTTTTTT
CAPGAPATNTGELFF
>TRBJ2-2|TRBV2|.|.
TGTGCCAGCAGGGGGGCGGGGAACACCGGGGAGCTGTTTTTT
CASRGAGNTGELFF
>TRBJ2-1|TRBV7-2|once|.
TGTGCCAGCAGCTTTGATTGGACCTACAATGAGCAGTTCTTC
CASSFDWTYNEQFF
>TRBJ2-1|TRBV4-3|.|.
TGCGCCAGCAGCCAAGAAGTAGGAGGGGGCAGGTACAATGAGCAGTTCTTC
CASSQEVGGGRYNEQFF
>TRBJ1-6|TRBV14|few|.
TGTGCCAGCAGCCAAGAACTACCCAGGCTAAAATCACCCCTCCACTTT
CASSQELPRLKSPLHF
>TRBJ2-7|TRBV5-4|.|.
TGTGCCAGCAGGGGCGGGAAGAGGGGTTCCTACGAGCAGTACTTC
CASRGGKRGSYEQYF
>TRBJ2-7|TRBV5-6|.|TRBD2
TGTGCCAGCAGCTTACCAGCGGGGGGGAGCTCCTACGAGCAGTACTTC
CASSLPAGGSSYEQYF
>TRBJ2-1|TRBV5-5|.|TRBD2
TGTGCCAGCAGCGCCTCGGGACTAGCGGGAGCCAATGAGCAGTTCTTC
CASSASGLAGANEQFF
>TRBJ1-6|TRBV28|.|.
TGTGCCAGCAGCAGTCAGCTGAGGTCACCCCTCCACTTT
CASSSQLRSPLHF
>TRBJ2-3|TRBV6-5|few|.
TGTGCCAGCAGTTACTATCAGGACACAGATACGCAGTATTTT
CASSYYQDTDTQYF
>TRBJ1-1|TRBV2|.|TRBD1
TGTGCCAGCAGCCAAGGGGGCTACACTGAAGCTTTCTTT
CASSQGGYTEAFF
>TRBJ1-2|TRBV28|.|TRBD1
TGTGCCAGCAGATTGCCAGGGGGGCATGGCTACACCTTC
CASRLPGGHGYTF
>TRBJ1-4|TRBV15|.|.
TGTGCCACCAGCAGAGATCTCCCGTCAACTAATGAAAAACTGTTTTTT
CATSRDLPSTNEKLFF
>TRBJ1-4|TRBV28|.|.
TGTGCCAGCAGTTTGTCAGGGGCTAAGGGTGAAAAACTGTTTTTT
CASSLSGAKGEKLFF
>TRBJ2-1|TRBV5-1|.|.
TGCGCCAGCAGACAAGCGGCCCGCTCCTACAATGAGCAGTTCTTC
CASRQAARSYNEQFF